This T cell receptor beta chain was sequenced in a study of OX40 agonist ivuxolimab in advanced cancers. Study-level findings and limits: Some patients who did not respond also had low normalized T-cell clonal expansion.

TCRdb's table, derived via immunoSEQ multiplex PCR, lists solely in-frame clones and lacks some. The sample contains roughly 74,000 clones, 84% of which appear only once. Germline CDR1 WNHNN, CDR2 SYGVQD (reference sequence). V lost 0 bases and J 7 bases, leaving 13 bases between the germline ends. There are 15 residues in the CDR3. As to this clone: What it binds is unknown.

This chain uses TRBV10-1 with TRBJ2-1; D might be TRBD2 (6 bases). This specimen consisted of CD4+ or CD8+ T cells sorted from blood, obtained in a trial of the OX40 agonist ivuxolimab. The sequence was obtained from an adult with an advanced solid tumor such as melanoma, head and neck, liver or kidney cancer. The CDR3 loop is CASSESPGLTNEQFF. CDR3 in DNA: TGCGCCAGCAGTGAGTCGCCGGGACTCACTAATGAGCAGTTCTTC.